This T cell receptor (beta chain) was identified during a study of cytomegalovirus exposure and HLA in healthy donors. The CDR3 contains 15 residues. The germline V gene has CDR1 SGHVS and CDR2 FQNEAQ. Trimming took 3 bases from V and 1 from J, leaving 12 bases between them. The study, taken as a whole, reports: A later analysis associated some 16,000 TCR beta sequences with HLA alleles at a 0.05 false discovery rate. TCR beta V- and J-gene trimming was later associated with a missense DCLRE1C variant. The study recorded fewer than 200 TCR beta chains that were cytomegalovirus-associated.

The PCR made use of 60 Vbeta and 13 Jbeta primers. Assay: immunoSEQ multiplex PCR; the TCRdb copy retains only in-frame clones and omits some. This table has around 170,000 clones, 77% appearing once. This clone appeared a single time. Its antigen remains unidentified. The receptor was derived from a young man in good health and CMV-seronegative. Sequenced material: PBMCs. The rearrangement joins TRBV7-8 to TRBJ1-1, with D perhaps matching TRBD1 (6 bases). The CDR3 loop is CASSFPGHSNTEAFF. The DNA of the CDR3 is TGTGCCAGCAGCTTCCCGGGACATTCGAACACTGAAGCTTTCTTT.